These 3 T cell receptor beta chains were sequenced from one sample in a study of T cells in Graves' hyperthyroidism and ophthalmopathy. RNA transcripts served as the template for amplifying TCR beta CDR3 regions. First-round RT-PCR targeting the TCR CDR3 was performed with the HTBI primer set. Each CDR3 protein is one row after TCRdb ran MiXCR on the multiplex PCR reads. The data contain 500,000 to 550,000 distinct CDR3 sequences, just under 20% of them singletons. What was sequenced was blood. These receptors all stem from a man between 40 and 49 years old with Graves' ophthalmopathy.

The chain combines TRBV6-1 with TRBJ2-1, with unresolved D. Trimming cost V 7 bases and J 0 bases, with 13 bases left between them. The CDR3 runs to 15 residues. The V gene's germline CDR1 is MNHNS and CDR2 SASEGT. CDR3 DNA sequence: TGTGCCAGCATCTTGACGGCGAGCTCCTACAATGAGCAGTTCTTC. Protein product: CASILTASSYNEQFF.

Comment on this clonotype: Since a much larger clone is just one base distant, this may be a read error. In nucleotides, the CDR3 is TGTGCCATCAGTTTACTAACAGGGGGAAGGGCAGATACGCAGTATTTT. As protein: CAISLLTGGRADTQYF. The chain employs TRBV28 and TRBJ2-3; 8 bases align to TRBD1. CDR3 size: 16 residues. Per germline, CDR1 MDHEN and CDR2 SYDVKM.

This chain connects TRBV6-1 to TRBJ2-3; 9 bases map to TRBD1. Germline CDR1 is MNHNS and CDR2 is SASEGT. The J segment lost 4 bases and the V segment lost 7 bases, leaving 6 bases of the junction unmatched. The CDR3 is made up of 14 amino acids. This CDR3 is CASNLDRGPDTQYF. CDR3 DNA sequence: TGTGCCAGCAATCTGGACAGGGGTCCAGATACGCAGTATTTT.